This record concerns one T cell receptor beta chain sequence. Which antigen it targets is not known. Base qualities are not provided; no much larger clone lies one nucleotide away. The donors were included in the validation cohort of some 120 subjects, a group kept apart from the roughly 700-subject first cohort. From its cysteine to its phenylalanine, the CDR3 spans 14 amino acids. The read is trimmed to its CDR3 DNA, 42 bases read in frame from base 1. Germline trimming amounts to 6 bases on V and 11 bases on J, with 11 as the count of junction bases outside the gene matches. The germline V gene gives CDR1 as MNHNS and CDR2 as SASEGT. This specimen belongs to a study of cytomegalovirus exposure and HLA in healthy donors (dated by TCRdb to 2016 to 2017). Study-level background: The 650 to 800 repertoires of the first cohort and the roughly 110 validation repertoires were produced on the same platform, according to a later analysis. High-throughput TCR immunosequencing, statistical association of individual TCRs with disease status, and machine learning were combined to predict cytomegalovirus infection status. Besides the first cohort of 500 to 700 subjects, a separate validation cohort made up of 120 different subjects was used. The study aimed to test whether cataloging public T cell receptors could reveal signatures of past pathogen exposure. The full study reports these points: Most TCR sequences were observed very rarely across donors, whereas some public TCRs were present in many individuals. The validation cohort had no HLA typing available for a later analysis, so co-occurrence within that cohort was assessed over all 110 or so repertoires. In the study, some 180 TCR beta chains were listed as associated with cytomegalovirus. Subsequent analysis determined that TCRs grouped into clusters in the first cohort also showed a tendency toward co-occurrence across the 120 validation repertoires, and 85% to 95% of cluster scores exceeded 0. In both the original and validation cohorts, the classifier was reported to diagnose cytomegalovirus status with high specificity and sensitivity. A few of the identified cytomegalovirus-associated TCR beta chains were confirmed in vitro to be specific for cytomegalovirus antigens. The authors suggested that the approach could potentially be extended to other disease states and immunological phenotypes.

Libraries came from the immunoSEQ multiplex PCR assay. The source study handled its data this way. To diagnose cytomegalovirus status from the catalog of TCR beta chain sequences, a statistical classification framework was built. TCRdb provides this immuneACCESS table in a form limited to in-frame rearrangements. Some clones are lacking; in checked studies, under half of them reflect an unresolved V gene, and why the rest are absent is not known. The V and J calls and clone size were taken over from that table, and D and trimming were inferred from the DNA. Present in this sample are roughly 86,000 clones, roughly 95% of which were seen just once. 1.6% of the sample rests with the top ten.

This clonotype was sampled from a man in his late teens or twenties in good health and CMV-seropositive. The chain is encoded by TRBV6-1 joined to TRBJ2-4; TRBD1 agrees with 9 junctional bases. Sequencing used PBMCs. The DNA sequence reads TGTGCCAGCAGGAGGGACAGGGAGCGAAGTGTTCAGTACTTC. Translation gives CASRRDRERSVQYF.